This T cell receptor (beta chain) derives from a study of T cell repertoires in cytomegalovirus infection (dated by TCRdb to about 2019). In terms of the full investigation: Recently identified HLA-C-restricted CMV epitopes, whose presentation resists viral immunomodulation, were targeted by peptide stimulations together with well-studied HLA-B-restricted epitopes. Donor HLA type was relevant to the analysis, because carriage of CMV infection together with the matching HLA type was indicated by public TCR beta signatures. The investigation overall reported the following: The ex vivo response was dominated by HLA-C-restricted CMV-specific TCR beta clonotypes, and the single most frequent clonotype in two of eight donors was supplied by these HLA-C-restricted clonotypes. Cumulative frequency of public TCR beta family members discriminated carriers of CMV infection plus the relevant HLA type in this cohort and an independent approximately 360-donor cohort.

Sequenced on an Illumina HiSeq 1500. TCRdb cleaned the public reads at Q25 with fastp, built clones with MiXCR and kept in-frame beta chains. Rows merge per CDR3 protein into single entries with the most common DNA and genes. For this sample the table gives roughly 350,000 distinct CDR3 sequences, of which about 32% were detected only once. The top ten hold roughly 14% of the sample. To note about this clonotype: The specificity of this receptor is unknown. No base-level quality is on record; no much larger clone is a single base apart.

The CDR3, from cysteine to phenylalanine, totals 15 residues. Here the CDR3 DNA is all that survives: 45 bases in frame from base 1. From the germline V gene (reference sequence), CDR1 is SEHNR and CDR2 is FQNEAQ. V is cut by 5 bases and J by 1 base, and the space between the germline ends is 14 bases. Per the publication, the treatment or condition label means: in vitro stimulation with specific CMV peptide epitopes to enrich CMV-specific T cells. The chain uses TRBV7-9 and TRBJ1-2, with no reliable assignment of the D segment. The TCR comes from a human donor in good health (CMV status not recorded). Some clones in this sample may be carry-over from other donors' samples. The sample was cultured PBMCs, taken from culture after CMV antigen stimulation. The CDR3 region reads CASSPRTAVNYGYTF. The sequence in DNA is TGTGCCAGCAGCCCGAGAACGGCAGTTAACTATGGCTACACCTTC.